This is a list of T cell receptor beta chains from one sample in a study of T cell changes during pregnancy in multiple sclerosis. TCRdb keeps only in-frame clones here, not all; method: immunoSEQ multiplex PCR. The sample holds approximately 90,000 clones, roughly nine tenths seen once. The sequencing used peripheral blood, collected in the first trimester of pregnancy. The receptors come from a female donor with multiple sclerosis, enrolled in a pregnancy study. CDR3s include the opening cysteine and the closing phenylalanine or tryptophan. The D gene is left open where the match is weak. Only part of the rows carry a size: once, few, many, or a class if the clone is expanded.

j_call | v_call | clone_size | d_call | cdr3_nt | cdr3_aa
TRBJ1-2 | TRBV28 | - | TRBD1 | TGTGCCAGCAGTTGGGACAGGTTGAGTGGCTACACCTTC | CASSWDRLSGYTF
TRBJ2-3 | TRBV7-9 | - | - | TGTGCCAGCAGCTTAGGGCTGGGGGGAGATACGCAGTATTTT | CASSLGLGGDTQYF
TRBJ2-1 | TRBV5-1 | - | TRBD2 | TGCGCCAGCAGCTCAGGACTAGCGGGGGTAAGCTCCTACAATGAGCAGTTCTTC | CASSSGLAGVSSYNEQFF
TRBJ2-3 | TRBV29-1 | - | - | TGCAGCGTTGTGCGGGGCAACACAGATACGCAGTATTTT | CSVVRGNTDTQYF
TRBJ2-1 | TRBV18 | - | - | TGTGCCAGCTCACCAGTCGACAGTAATGAGCAGTTCTTC | CASSPVDSNEQFF
TRBJ2-7 | TRBV28 | - | TRBD1 | TGTGCCAGCAGTTTTTTAGGGAAACAGGGGAACTCCTACGAGCAGTACTTC | CASSFLGKQGNSYEQYF
TRBJ1-2 | TRBV4-2 | - | TRBD1 | TGTGCCAGCAGCCAAGAGAGGGGGACAGGGTCACTTTATGGCTACACCTTC | CASSQERGTGSLYGYTF
TRBJ1-6 | TRBV2 | - | TRBD1 | TGTGCCAGCAGGGGGGCCAGGGGGCCCTATAATTCACCCCTCCACTTT | CASRGARGPYNSPLHF
TRBJ2-5 | TRBV27 | - | TRBD2 | TGTGCCAGCAGTTTGTTTTTCAGTAGCGGGAGTATCCGGGAGACCCAGTACTTC | CASSLFFSSGSIRETQYF
TRBJ1-5 | TRBV7-8 | few | - | TGTGCCAGCAGCTTCGGACTGGATAGCAATCAGCCCCAGCATTTT | CASSFGLDSNQPQHF
TRBJ1-3 | TRBV21-1 | - | - | TGTGCCAGCAGCACCACTGGAAACACCATATATTTT | CASSTTGNTIYF
TRBJ2-5 | TRBV6-1 | - | TRBD2 | TGTGCCAGCAGCCATGGACTAGCGGGAGATGAGACCCAGTACTTC | CASSHGLAGDETQYF
TRBJ2-7 | TRBV6-5 | - | - | TGTGCCAGCAGTTACTCGGCCAGGGGGGTAGGAGAGCAGTACTTC | CASSYSARGVGEQYF
TRBJ1-1 | TRBV7-6 | - | TRBD1 | TGTGCCAGCAGCACCACGACAGGGTGGGGCACTGAAGCTTTCTTT | CASSTTTGWGTEAFF
TRBJ2-7 | TRBV2 | once | - | TGTGCCAGCAGTGTTGGAGCGGATCCCTACGAGCAGTACTTC | CASSVGADPYEQYF
TRBJ1-2 | TRBV7-6 | - | TRBD1 | TGTGCCAGCAGCTTAGGGGGGACAGTTTCCTCCTATGGCTACACCTTC | CASSLGGTVSSYGYTF
TRBJ2-1 | TRBV5-4 | - | TRBD2 | TGTGCCAGCAGCTTGGGACTAGCGGGGGGTCGGGGGCAGTTCTTC | CASSLGLAGGRGQFF
TRBJ2-7 | TRBV27 | - | - | TGTGCCAGCACCGACAAGTACGAGCAGTACTTC | CASTDKYEQYF
TRBJ2-5 | TRBV28 | - | - | TGTGCCAGCAGTTTGCCCGCGGGACGGGGAGAGACCCAGTACTTC | CASSLPAGRGETQYF
TRBJ2-3 | TRBV4-2 | - | TRBD2 | TGTGCCAGCAGCCAAGATAGCGGGAGCACAGATACGCAGTATTTT | CASSQDSGSTDTQYF
TRBJ2-7 | TRBV4-3 | - | TRBD1 | TGCGCCAGCAGCCCCGGGACAGGGTGGGAGCAGTACTTC | CASSPGTGWEQYF
TRBJ2-3 | TRBV5-4 | - | TRBD2 | TGTGCCAGCAGCGCAACGGCCGGGCGACTAGCGGCAGGGGATACGCAGTATTTT | CASSATAGRLAAGDTQYF
TRBJ2-4 | TRBV2 | - | - | TGTGCCAGCAGCGCAGAGGCGGGGAAAAACATTCAGTACTTC | CASSAEAGKNIQYF
TRBJ1-1 | TRBV28 | - | - | TGTGCCAGCTTAGGGGCTCGGACTGAAGCTTTCTTT | CASLGARTEAFF
TRBJ2-7 | TRBV7-8 | - | TRBD1 | TGTGCCAGCAGCTTCAGACAGGGTGGGTACTACGAGCAGTACTTC | CASSFRQGGYYEQYF
TRBJ2-1 | TRBV7-6 | - | TRBD2 | TGTGCCAGCAGCTCGGTGACTAGCGGGGGGGGGAATGAGCAGTTCTTC | CASSSVTSGGGNEQFF
TRBJ2-7 | TRBV5-8 | - | - | TGTGCCAGCAGCCTGGGAGCGAGAGACCTGAACTACGAGCAGTACTTC | CASSLGARDLNYEQYF